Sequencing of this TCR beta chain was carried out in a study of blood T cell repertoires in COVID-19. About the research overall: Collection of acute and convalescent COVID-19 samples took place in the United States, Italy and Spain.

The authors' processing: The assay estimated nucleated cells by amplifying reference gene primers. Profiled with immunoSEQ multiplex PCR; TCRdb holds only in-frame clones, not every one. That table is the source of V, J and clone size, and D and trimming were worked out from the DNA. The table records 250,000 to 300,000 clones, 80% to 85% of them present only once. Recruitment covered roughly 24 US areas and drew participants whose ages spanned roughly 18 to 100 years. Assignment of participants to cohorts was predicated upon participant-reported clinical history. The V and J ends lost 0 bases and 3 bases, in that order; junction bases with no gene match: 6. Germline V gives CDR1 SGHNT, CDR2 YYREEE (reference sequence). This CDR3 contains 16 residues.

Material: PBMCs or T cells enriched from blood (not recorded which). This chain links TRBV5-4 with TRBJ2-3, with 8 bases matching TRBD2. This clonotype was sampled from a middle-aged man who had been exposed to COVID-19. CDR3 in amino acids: CASSLGLAFETDTQYF. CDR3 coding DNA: TGTGCCAGCAGCTTGGGACTAGCGTTTGAGACAGATACGCAGTATTTT.